These T cell receptor beta chains were read from a single sample in a study of CD8 T cells in Susac syndrome. MiXCR, applied by TCRdb to the immunoSEQ multiplex PCR reads, yields one record per CDR3 protein. The sample contains around 95,000 distinct CDR3 sequences, roughly 96% of which appear only once. The sequencing sample was made of CD8+ T cells from PBMCs. The receptors stem from a human donor with Susac syndrome. The CDR3 runs from the conserved cysteine through the conserved F or W.

CDR3aa	v_gene	j_gene
CASSFTSSGNTIYF	TRBV12-3/TRBV12-4	TRBJ1-3
CSALIDRALQYF	TRBV20-1	TRBJ2-4
CASSPKGSNTGELFF	TRBV28	TRBJ2-2
CASSLPESETQYF	TRBV12-3/TRBV12-4	TRBJ2-5
CASSQNQVGELFF	TRBV3-1	TRBJ2-2
CSVVGGQSATNEKLFF	TRBV29-1	TRBJ1-4
CASSYDDSNSYEQYF	TRBV6-6	TRBJ2-7
CASSVVVGSYEQYF	TRBV12-3/TRBV12-4	TRBJ2-7
CSVMSPSSYEQYF	TRBV29-1	TRBJ2-7
CASSLAPTEQFF	TRBV5-1	TRBJ2-1
CASSPDYLEQFF	TRBV19	TRBJ2-1
CASSQGQLNTEAFF	TRBV7-2	TRBJ1-1
CASSIGPLGSGELFF	TRBV19	TRBJ2-2
CSAGGYEQFF	TRBV29-1	TRBJ2-1
CASSYSRMAGELFF	TRBV6-5	TRBJ2-2
CSVVLLLFREAFF	TRBV29-1	TRBJ1-1
CASSHQGVKGEAFF	TRBV4-2	TRBJ1-1
CATQGNTGELFF	TRBV24-1	TRBJ2-2
CASSPLDSNTGELFF	TRBV18	TRBJ2-2
CATRENTEAFF	TRBV15	TRBJ1-1
CASQKGSGANVLTF	TRBV27	TRBJ2-6
CASSQMTTSSTDTQYF	TRBV4-2	TRBJ2-3